The present T cell receptor beta chain was sequenced within a study of breast tumors, draining lymph nodes, adjacent tissues. The study's findings and limits: Luminal-like breast cancer showed significantly higher tumor–nontumor repertoire similarity than basal-like. Tumor repertoires ranked between lymph nodes and nontumor tissue in diversity, with V and J gene preferences. Data only fit, rather than demonstrated, lymph node origin of most tumor T cells.

Axillary draining lymph nodes of breast cancer patients supplied the node samples. TCRdb called the multiplex PCR reads again in MiXCR, with one record for every CDR3 protein. The sample records fewer than 300,000 distinct CDR3 sequences, about 30% being singletons. This clonotype came up many times. The antigen remains unidentified. Sequenced: axillary lymph node tissue. The sequence came from a female donor with breast cancer. Some clones in this sample may be carry-over from other donors' samples.

CDR3: CASSSPGQGDYGYTF. In DNA, the CDR3 is TGTGCCAGCAGTTCCCCGGGACAGGGGGACTATGGCTACACCTTC. This sequence joins TRBV28 and TRBJ1-2; 11 bases are a match to TRBD1. J lost 3 bases, V lost 4 bases, and 4 bases had no gene match. The germline CDR1 and CDR2 sequences are MDHEN and SYDVKM. The CDR3 contains 15 residues.